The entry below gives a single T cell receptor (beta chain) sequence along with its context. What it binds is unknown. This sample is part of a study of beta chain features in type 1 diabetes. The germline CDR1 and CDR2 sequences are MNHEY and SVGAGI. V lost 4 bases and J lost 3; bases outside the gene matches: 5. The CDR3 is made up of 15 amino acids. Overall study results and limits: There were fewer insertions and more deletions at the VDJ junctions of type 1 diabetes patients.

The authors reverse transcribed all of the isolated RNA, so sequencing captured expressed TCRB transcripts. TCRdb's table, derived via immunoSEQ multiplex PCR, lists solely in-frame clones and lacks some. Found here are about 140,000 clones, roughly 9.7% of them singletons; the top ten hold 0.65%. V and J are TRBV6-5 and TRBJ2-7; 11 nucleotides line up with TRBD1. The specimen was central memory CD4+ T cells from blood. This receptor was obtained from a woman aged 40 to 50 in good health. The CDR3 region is CASSLRTGGGYEQYF. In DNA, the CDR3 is TGTGCCAGCAGTTTACGGACAGGGGGCGGCTACGAGCAGTACTTC.